This record concerns one TCR beta chain sequence. Its antigen is not known. Libraries were prepared by immunoSEQ multiplex PCR; TCRdb keeps only in-frame clonotypes and omits some of them. The sample contains some 17,000 clones, over 95% of which appear only once. Germline-derived CDR1 and CDR2 are LNHDA and SQIVND (reference sequence). The V end lost 6 bases, the J end lost 7 bases, and 13 bases lay between the germline ends. The CDR3 totals 13 residues. This sample is drawn from a study of monozygotic twins with cystic fibrosis. Study-level background: Libraries were built from three micrograms of fragmented DNA using about 16 PCR cycles.

The study's findings and limits: Shared CDR3 numbers were not associated with age, concordance or severity. Low clonality (median roughly 0.0087) suggested a mostly naive repertoire. Unrelated CF individuals shared fewer identical clonotypes than monozygotic CF twins.

The rearrangement links TRBV19 to TRBJ1-5; D is perhaps TRBD1 (6 bases). The sequenced material came from blood. The source of this sequence is a girl aged 2-10 years with cystic fibrosis. CDR3 nucleotide sequence: TGTGCCAGTAGCTACAGGGAAAACCAGCCCCAGCATTTT. Its translation is CASSYRENQPQHF.